These 28 T cell receptor beta chains were sequenced from one sample in a study of graft-versus-host responses after intestinal transplantation (dated by TCRdb to 2020 to 2022). To isolate intraepithelial and lamina propria lymphocytes from graft specimens, dithiothreitol, EDTA incubations and collagenase D digestion were used. Library preparation employed the immunoSEQ multiplex PCR assay. The table was pulled from immuneACCESS by TCRdb, which kept in-frame rearrangements only. Such tables lose some clones; where checked, under half of the loss comes from unresolved V genes, and the rest has no known cause. The sample table holds 7,000 to 9,000 clones, of which approximately 71% were seen once. Clones ranked in the top ten supply about 20% of the sample. Sequenced material: ileum tissue, taken around 240 days after intestinal transplantation. The source is a human patient who received an intestinal transplant, so some T cells may come from the graft donor.

To note about this clone: At the DNA level, this CDR3 is encoded by other sequences in the same sample as well. The chain combines TRBV18 with TRBJ2-2; D gene uncertain. In germline, CDR1 is KGHSH, CDR2 LQKENI. CDR3 length: 14 amino acids. The V end was cut by 3 bases, the J end by 2 bases, with 7 bases between. The CDR3 DNA follows: TGTGCCAGCTCACCCCGACAAAACACCGGGGAGCTGTTTTTT. Its translation: CASSPRQNTGELFF.

This sequence joins TRBV2 and TRBJ1-5; TRBD1 matches at 7 bases. The CDR3 spans 14 residues. V shed 4 bases and J 7 bases; nucleotides not matched to a gene: 7. Germline V CDR1 and CDR2: SNHLY, FYNNEI. CDR3 sequence reads: CASSAGGKRQPQHF. CDR3 coding DNA: TGTGCCAGCAGTGCAGGGGGGAAGAGGCAGCCCCAGCATTTT.

Remarks on this clone: In the same sample, other DNA sequences code for this CDR3. The chain carries TRBV6-1 and TRBJ1-1, with D unclear. The CDR3 covers 13 residues. Trimming stripped 2 bases from V and 0 bases from J, with 4 bases between. CDR1 and CDR2 from the germline V gene are MNHNS and SASEGT. CDR3 in amino acids: CASSEPLNTEAFF. CDR3 nucleotide sequence: TGTGCCAGCAGTGAACCGTTGAACACTGAAGCTTTCTTT.

The chain joins TRBV5-1 to TRBJ2-3; D may be TRBD2 (5 bases). Looked up from germline, CDR1 is SGHRS and CDR2 is YFSETQ. V lost 0 bases, J lost 1 base, and 9 bases lay in between. CDR3 size: 15 residues. CDR3: CASSLGGPRTDTQYF. The CDR3 coding sequence is TGCGCCAGCAGCTTGGGAGGGCCCCGCACAGATACGCAGTATTTT.

The V gene is TRBV30, the J gene TRBJ1-2; no reliable D call. Trimming removed 5 bases at V and 0 bases at J, with 13 bases between. The CDR3 covers 14 residues. Looked up from germline, CDR1 is GTSNPN and CDR2 is SVGIG (reference sequence). The CDR3 loop is CAWGGLSPNYGYTF. As DNA, the CDR3 is TGTGCCTGGGGCGGACTTTCCCCTAACTATGGCTACACCTTC.

On this clone itself: The same CDR3 is also encoded by other DNA sequences in this sample. The V call is TRBV5-4, the J call TRBJ2-1; 11 positions match TRBD2. Losses at the gene ends were 4 bases for V and 3 bases for J; bases not matched to a gene: 3. The germline CDR1 and CDR2 sequences are SGHNT and YYREEE (reference sequence). The CDR3 has 15 residues. The CDR3 protein is CASSPGLADYNEQFF. CDR3 nucleotides: TGTGCCAGCAGCCCGGGACTAGCGGACTACAATGAGCAGTTCTTC.

This rearrangement joins TRBV28 to TRBJ2-3; tentatively, D is TRBD1 (6 bases). The ends were cut back, 4 bases at V and 2 bases at J, with 13 bases in the middle. CDR3 size: 15 residues. CDR1 is MDHEN, CDR2 SYDVKM, per germline. In DNA, the CDR3 is TGTGCCAGCAGTTCTGACAGGCAGGTCACAGATACGCAGTATTTT. It specifies CASSSDRQVTDTQYF.

The chain couples TRBV27 to TRBJ1-1, with unresolved D. Germline lookup yields CDR1 MNHEY and CDR2 SMNVEV (reference sequence). This CDR3 is 13 amino acids long. The V and J ends lost 5 bases and 0 bases respectively, with 7 bases between them. The CDR3 loop is CASSVYVNTEAFF. The CDR3 nucleotides read TGTGCCAGCAGTGTATATGTGAACACTGAAGCTTTCTTT.

This clone was found a few times. V usage is TRBV14 and J usage is TRBJ1-2; 9 nucleotides line up with TRBD1. The CDR3 length is 17 residues. Germline loops: CDR1 SGHDN, CDR2 FVKESK. The junction had 10 bases not matched to a gene; V was cut back by 2 bases and J by 3 bases. The CDR3 DNA reads as TGTGCCAGCAGCCAATTCGGAGTGAGGACAGGGGACTATGGCTACACCTTC. Translated: CASSQFGVRTGDYGYTF.

The chain's CDR3 is CASSNQGYTDTQYF. The CDR3, as DNA: TGCGCCAGCAGCAACCAAGGTTACACAGATACGCAGTATTTT. This rearrangement joins TRBV10-1 to TRBJ2-3; no definite D call. V was clipped by 6 bases and J by 2 bases, with 12 bases between them. CDR3 size: 14 residues. Per germline, CDR1 WNHNN and CDR2 SYGVQD (reference sequence).

The chain joins TRBV6-5 to TRBJ2-5; the D gene is possibly TRBD1 (6 bases). The V end lost 7 bases, the J end lost 0 bases, and 15 bases lay between the germline ends. The CDR3 consists of 15 residues. The V gene's germline CDR1 is MNHEY and CDR2 SVGAGI. DNA of the CDR3: TGTGCCAGCACCCCCACCCCAGGGGACCAAGAGACCCAGTACTTC. Its translation: CASTPTPGDQETQYF.

The CDR3 bases are TGTGCTAGTGGTCCCGGCGGTGGGATGGAGACCCAGTACTTC. Translation: CASGPGGGMETQYF. The chain uses TRBV12-5 and TRBJ2-5, with D unclear. In germline, CDR1 is LGHNT, CDR2 FRNRAP. The CDR3 is made up of 14 amino acids. V was clipped by 5 bases and J by 5 bases, with 15 bases between them.

The genes are TRBV2 and TRBJ2-7, with D perhaps matching TRBD2 (5 bases). CDR3 length: 14 residues. Per germline, CDR1 SNHLY and CDR2 FYNNEI. V was pared by 10 bases and J by 2 bases, with 18 bases between. CDR3 protein: CAIQPIGVPYEQYV. The DNA for the CDR3 is TGTGCCATCCAACCAATCGGGGTCCCCTACGAGCAGTACGTC.

By sample fraction, this clone is large. V is TRBV27 and J is TRBJ2-7; D might be TRBD2 (5 bases). V lost 6 bases and J 2 bases, leaving 23 bases between the germline ends. Germline CDR1 MNHEY, CDR2 SMNVEV (reference sequence). The CDR3 runs 17 residues. This CDR3 reads CASRSLEAAPAPYEQYV. Written as DNA, the CDR3 is TGTGCCAGCAGATCACTAGAGGCGGCTCCAGCCCCCTACGAGCAGTACGTC.

V is TRBV6-1 and J is TRBJ2-1; no reliable D call. CDR3 length: 14 residues. V dropped 5 bases and J dropped 4 bases, with 12 bases sitting between them. Germline V gene sequence: CDR1 MNHNS, CDR2 SASEGT. CDR3 region: CASSFGISYNEQFF. The CDR3, as DNA: TGTGCCAGCAGTTTTGGGATATCATACAATGAGCAGTTCTTC.

This clone was counted a single time. The rearrangement links TRBV7-2 to TRBJ2-2; 7 bases fit TRBD2. Germline values: CDR1 SGHTA, CDR2 FQGNSA. V lost 5 bases to trimming and J lost 7 bases; unmatched junction nucleotides: 22. This CDR3 has 19 residues. The CDR3 protein is CASSQLRERPPRGDGELFF. DNA for the CDR3: TGTGCCAGCAGCCAGCTGCGGGAGAGGCCCCCCCGAGGGGACGGGGAGCTGTTTTTT.

CDR3 loop: CASSDRVNTDTQYF. The CDR3, as DNA: TGTGCCAGCAGTGACAGGGTAAACACAGATACGCAGTATTTT. The chain links TRBV6-1 to TRBJ2-3; maybe TRBD1 (5 bases). The CDR3 totals 14 residues. Germline V lookup: CDR1 MNHNS, CDR2 SASEGT. V gave up 3 bases and J gave up 2 bases, with 9 bases separating them.

The gene calls are TRBV19 and TRBJ2-4, with 10 bases aligning to TRBD1. V shed 6 bases, J shed 3 bases, and the junction held 5 bases outside the gene matches. Germline-derived CDR1 and CDR2 are LNHDA and SQIVND (reference sequence). There are 15 residues in the CDR3. The CDR3 spells CASRTGGAVKNIQYF. In nucleotides, the CDR3 is TGTGCCAGTAGGACAGGGGGCGCGGTCAAAAACATTCAGTACTTC.

The chain carries TRBV30 and TRBJ1-5; D is ambiguous. Germline lookup yields CDR1 GTSNPN and CDR2 SVGIG (reference sequence). The CDR3 is 10 amino acids. Here the CDR3 reads CIGKNQPQHF. CDR3 bases: TGTATCGGGAAGAATCAGCCCCAGCATTTT.

This chain connects TRBV5-4 to TRBJ1-2; the D is unclear. Germline-derived CDR1 and CDR2 are SGHNT and YYREEE (reference sequence). Between the trimmed V and J ends, which lost 4 bases and 4 bases, there was a span of 23 bases. The CDR3 is 17 amino acids. CDR3 nucleotide sequence: TGTGCCAGCAGCCCCCAGGTTCATGGGCGGGGAGTCTATGGCTACACCTTC. As protein: CASSPQVHGRGVYGYTF. The full variable domain, in which reference TRBV5-4 and TRBJ1-2 provide the parts outside the CDR3, is ETGVTQSPTHLIKTRGQQVTLRCSSQSGHNTVSWYQQALGQGPQFIFQYYREEENGRGNFPPRFSGLQFPNYSSELNVNALELDDSALYLCASSPQVHGRGVYGYTFGSGTRLTVV.

A few counts support this clone. The chain couples TRBV6-5 to TRBJ1-2; TRBD1 matches 7 bases. Germline-derived CDR1 and CDR2 are MNHEY and SVGAGI. This CDR3 has 15 amino acids. V dropped 11 bases and J dropped 0; count of bases not matched to a gene: 12. CDR3 protein: CAGTGTASANYGYTF. CDR3 in DNA: TGTGCCGGCACCGGGACAGCCTCGGCTAACTATGGCTACACCTTC.

With regard to this clone: The junction differs from germline at one of its ends, possibly a read error. The chain has TRBV6-1 and TRBJ2-1, with D uncertain. CDR3 length equals 11 residues. In germline, CDR1 is MNHNS, CDR2 SASEGT. Here the CDR3 reads CASSEDLEQFF. CDR3 DNA sequence: TGTGCCAGCAGCGAAGACTTGGAGCAGTTCTTC.

In nucleotides, the CDR3 is TGCAGTGCTTGGACCAATGAGCAGTTCTTC. Its protein is CSAWTNEQFF. The chain recombines TRBV20-1 with TRBJ2-1, with no clear D. This CDR3 is 10 amino acids long. The V end lost 5 bases, the J end lost 6 bases, and 5 bases lay between the germline ends. CDR1 and CDR2 (germline): DFQATT, SNEGSKA (reference sequence).

The chain is built from TRBV10-1 and TRBJ2-3; D perhaps matches TRBD1 (6 bases). Trimming removed 5 bases from V and 0 bases from J, with 12 bases in between. The germline gives CDR1 WNHNN, CDR2 SYGVQD (reference sequence). The CDR3 covers 15 residues. CDR3 protein: CASSHGQTSTDTQYF. The CDR3 nucleotides are TGCGCCAGCAGTCATGGACAGACTAGCACAGATACGCAGTATTTT.

By its share, this clone is medium-sized (0.01 to 0.1%). This chain connects TRBV13 to TRBJ2-3; 8 bases are shared with TRBD2. With V trimmed by 4 bases and J by 9 bases, 6 bases remained unmatched. Germline V gene data show CDR1 as PRHDT and CDR2 as FYEKMQ (reference sequence). CDR3 length equals 13 residues. The chain's CDR3 is CASSSRTSRTQYF. The CDR3 nucleotides read TGTGCCAGCAGCTCTCGGACTAGCCGAACGCAGTATTTT.

This sequence joins TRBV5-4 and TRBJ1-1, with D perhaps TRBD1 (6 bases). The germline V gene has CDR1 SGHNT and CDR2 YYREEE (reference sequence). The V end lost 1 base, the J end lost 1 base, and 14 bases lay between the germline ends. The CDR3 is 16 residues long. The CDR3 here is CASSLNGGARNTEAFF. CDR3 nucleotide sequence: TGTGCCAGCAGCTTGAATGGGGGGGCGCGGAACACTGAAGCTTTCTTT.

The genes are TRBV9 and TRBJ2-2; D is unresolved. The CDR3 is 16 amino acids. V lost 1 base to trimming and J lost 1 base, with 11 bases between them. CDR1 and CDR2 from the germline V gene are SGDLS and YYNGEE. CDR3 sequence reads: CASSVSGSVNTGELFF. The CDR3 nucleotides read TGTGCCAGCAGCGTATCCGGTTCCGTGAACACCGGGGAGCTGTTTTTT. Complete variable domain (other parts from reference TRBV9 and TRBJ2-2): DSGVTQTPKHLITATGQRVTLRCSPRSGDLSVYWYQQSLDQGLQFLIQYYNGEERAKGNILERFSAQQFPDLHSELNLSSLELGDSALYFCASSVSGSVNTGELFFGEGSRLTVL.

The chain couples TRBV4-3 to TRBJ2-1, with D perhaps matching TRBD1 (7 bases). CDR3 size: 17 residues. Per the germline V gene, CDR1 is LGHNA and CDR2 is YSLEER. Trimming stripped 1 base from V and 3 bases from J, with 16 bases between. The CDR3 here is CASSQGIGGGVYNEQFF. The CDR3 nucleotides are TGCGCCAGCAGCCAAGGTATCGGAGGGGGCGTCTACAATGAGCAGTTCTTC.